This TCR beta chain was sequenced in a study of blood T cell repertoires in COVID-19. The CDR3 totals 13 residues. V was shortened by 4 bases and J by 6 bases, with 13 bases between the two germline ends. The germline CDR1 and CDR2 sequences are SGHRS and YFSETQ. Some clones are missing from TCRdb's copy, which holds only in-frame ones; the method was immunoSEQ multiplex PCR. The sample has around 19,000 clones; approximately 85% are singletons. The sequencing sample was made of peripheral blood. This receptor was obtained from a man between 40 and 49 years old with active or convalescent COVID-19. This chain uses TRBV5-1 with TRBJ1-1, with a weak D call TRBD1 (5 bases). The CDR3 DNA sequence: TGCGCCAGCAGCGCCATGACAGCCTCTGAAGCTTTCTTT. This codes for CASSAMTASEAFF.